These T cell receptor beta chains were read from a single sample in a study of cytomegalovirus exposure and HLA in healthy donors. TCRdb's copy holds only in-frame clones and misses some; the assay was immunoSEQ multiplex PCR. The sample contains around 88,000 clones, 60% to 85% of which appear only once. The sequencing sample was made of PBMCs. All receptors come from a man aged 50-60 years in good health and CMV-seropositive. The CDR3 runs from the conserved cysteine through the conserved F or W. The D gene is left open where the match is weak. Clone sizes are given selectively: once, few, many, or a class where the clone is expanded.

d_call: TRBD2; clone_size: .; j_call: TRBJ2-1; v_call: TRBV5-6; cdr3_nt: TGTGCCAGCAGCCCTAGCGGGGGGGCCTCCTACAATGAGCAGTTCTTC; cdr3_aa: CASSPSGGASYNEQFF
d_call: .; clone_size: .; j_call: TRBJ1-5; v_call: TRBV19; cdr3_nt: TGTGCCAGTACCTCTAGCGAGGGCTTAAGCAATCAGCCCCAGCATTTT; cdr3_aa: CASTSSEGLSNQPQHF
d_call: TRBD1; clone_size: .; j_call: TRBJ1-6; v_call: TRBV30; cdr3_nt: TGTGCCTACGGGACAGGGCTCCAAGGTTCACCCCTCCACTTT; cdr3_aa: CAYGTGLQGSPLHF
d_call: TRBD2; clone_size: .; j_call: TRBJ2-1; v_call: TRBV29-1; cdr3_nt: TGCAGCGTGGCGCCTAGCGGTACCGCCAATGAGCAGTTCTTC; cdr3_aa: CSVAPSGTANEQFF
d_call: .; clone_size: few; j_call: TRBJ2-4; v_call: TRBV19; cdr3_nt: TGTGCCAGTAGTATCGTTTGGGGCGCGAATAAAAACATTCAGTACTTC; cdr3_aa: CASSIVWGANKNIQYF
d_call: TRBD2; clone_size: few; j_call: TRBJ2-5; v_call: TRBV4-2; cdr3_nt: TGTGCCAGCAGCCAAGGGGGGGGTGTGGGTGGGGCCCAAGAGACCCAGTACTTC; cdr3_aa: CASSQGGGVGGAQETQYF
d_call: .; clone_size: .; j_call: TRBJ1-1; v_call: TRBV27; cdr3_nt: TGTGCCAGCAGTTTTATCGGTACAGGAATGAACACTGAAGCTTTCTTT; cdr3_aa: CASSFIGTGMNTEAFF
d_call: .; clone_size: .; j_call: TRBJ1-2; v_call: TRBV18; cdr3_nt: TGTGCCAGCTCACCACCTGTCGGGTCGGACTATGGCTACACCTTC; cdr3_aa: CASSPPVGSDYGYTF
d_call: .; clone_size: .; j_call: TRBJ1-1; v_call: TRBV4-3; cdr3_nt: TGCGCCAGCAGCCAAGAATGGGGGGGGTTGAACACTGAAGCTTTCTTT; cdr3_aa: CASSQEWGGLNTEAFF
d_call: .; clone_size: .; j_call: TRBJ2-7; v_call: TRBV18; cdr3_nt: TGTGCCAGCTCACCGCCGACAGATTCCTACGAGCAGTACTTC; cdr3_aa: CASSPPTDSYEQYF
d_call: TRBD2; clone_size: .; j_call: TRBJ2-5; v_call: TRBV5-1; cdr3_nt: TGCGCCAGCTCTACCCTAGGCGGGGGGGAAGAGACCCAGTACTTC; cdr3_aa: CASSTLGGGEETQYF
d_call: TRBD1; clone_size: .; j_call: TRBJ1-5; v_call: TRBV19; cdr3_nt: TGTGCCAGTAGTGGGGGACAGGCTGGGAATCAGCCCCAGCATTTT; cdr3_aa: CASSGGQAGNQPQHF
d_call: .; clone_size: .; j_call: TRBJ2-7; v_call: TRBV6-1; cdr3_nt: TGTGCCAGCAGTGCATCGGCAGACAGCTCCTACGAGCAGTACTTC; cdr3_aa: CASSASADSSYEQYF
d_call: .; clone_size: .; j_call: TRBJ2-7; v_call: TRBV20-1; cdr3_nt: TGCAGTGCCTACCGGGACTACGAGCAGTACTTC; cdr3_aa: CSAYRDYEQYF
d_call: TRBD1; clone_size: .; j_call: TRBJ1-2; v_call: TRBV19; cdr3_nt: TGTGCCAGTAGTACTGGAGGGACAGGTGGCTACACCTTC; cdr3_aa: CASSTGGTGGYTF
d_call: .; clone_size: .; j_call: TRBJ1-1; v_call: TRBV7-9; cdr3_nt: TGTGCCAGCGGGATATTCGGGGGAGCTTTCTTT; cdr3_aa: CASGIFGGAFF
d_call: TRBD2; clone_size: .; j_call: TRBJ2-3; v_call: TRBV10-3; cdr3_nt: TGTGCCATCAGCGGACGACTAGCGGGGGGATCAGATACGCAGTATTTT; cdr3_aa: CAISGRLAGGSDTQYF
d_call: TRBD2; clone_size: .; j_call: TRBJ2-3; v_call: TRBV11-2; cdr3_nt: TGTGCCAGCAGCGAGTCCGGGACTAGGGTAGATACGCAGTATTTT; cdr3_aa: CASSESGTRVDTQYF
d_call: .; clone_size: .; j_call: TRBJ2-2; v_call: TRBV4-2; cdr3_nt: TGTGCCAGCTCCGGGGCGAACACCGGGGAGCTGTTTTTT; cdr3_aa: CASSGANTGELFF
d_call: .; clone_size: .; j_call: TRBJ2-5; v_call: TRBV9; cdr3_nt: TGTGCCAGCAGCTCCCACGATAAGGGGGAGACCCAGTACTTC; cdr3_aa: CASSSHDKGETQYF
d_call: .; clone_size: few; j_call: TRBJ1-1; v_call: TRBV18; cdr3_nt: TGTGCCAGCTCAGGATACGGGTTCATGAACACTGAAGCTTTCTTT; cdr3_aa: CASSGYGFMNTEAFF
d_call: .; clone_size: .; j_call: TRBJ1-2; v_call: TRBV21-1; cdr3_nt: TGTGCCAGCAGCAAAGGTAACAGGGGATCATACTATGGCTACACCTTC; cdr3_aa: CASSKGNRGSYYGYTF
d_call: .; clone_size: .; j_call: TRBJ2-7; v_call: TRBV5-1; cdr3_nt: TGCGCCAGCAGCCCTAACTCCTACGAGCAGTACTTC; cdr3_aa: CASSPNSYEQYF
d_call: TRBD1; clone_size: .; j_call: TRBJ1-2; v_call: TRBV5-1; cdr3_nt: TGCGCCAGCAGCGTGGACAGGACCTATGGCTACACCTTC; cdr3_aa: CASSVDRTYGYTF
d_call: TRBD2; clone_size: .; j_call: TRBJ2-1; v_call: TRBV7-3; cdr3_nt: TGTGCCAGCAGCTTGGGACTAAACAATGAGCAGTTCTTC; cdr3_aa: CASSLGLNNEQFF
d_call: .; clone_size: .; j_call: TRBJ1-2; v_call: TRBV6-1; cdr3_nt: TGTGCCCTCCTCGCCGGGGGAGGGTATGGCTACACCTTC; cdr3_aa: CALLAGGGYGYTF
d_call: TRBD2; clone_size: .; j_call: TRBJ2-7; v_call: TRBV19; cdr3_nt: TGTGCCAGTAGTGAGGTAGCGGGGGGCCACTACGAGCAGTACTTC; cdr3_aa: CASSEVAGGHYEQYF
d_call: .; clone_size: .; j_call: TRBJ2-1; v_call: TRBV7-9; cdr3_nt: TGTGCCAGCAGCTTTGGCCAGGGGGGCGATGAGCAGTTCTTC; cdr3_aa: CASSFGQGGDEQFF
d_call: .; clone_size: .; j_call: TRBJ1-1; v_call: TRBV18; cdr3_nt: TGTGCCAGCTCACTGGTGCCTCAGGGGTCGGGGAGCACTGAAGCTTTCTTT; cdr3_aa: CASSLVPQGSGSTEAFF
d_call: TRBD1; clone_size: medium-sized; j_call: TRBJ2-3; v_call: TRBV6-5; cdr3_nt: TGTGCCAGCAGTTATTCCGGACAGGTCACGGATACGCAGTATTTT; cdr3_aa: CASSYSGQVTDTQYF
d_call: TRBD1; clone_size: .; j_call: TRBJ1-6; v_call: TRBV5-1; cdr3_nt: TGCGCCAGCAGCTTGGCCACGGGACAGGGGGCATCACCCCTCCACTTT; cdr3_aa: CASSLATGQGASPLHF
d_call: .; clone_size: .; j_call: TRBJ2-4; v_call: TRBV29-1; cdr3_nt: TGCAGCGTTCAACCCTGGGGCGGAGCCAAAAACATTCAGTACTTC; cdr3_aa: CSVQPWGGAKNIQYF
d_call: TRBD1; clone_size: .; j_call: TRBJ1-2; v_call: TRBV9; cdr3_nt: TGTGCCAGCACCGACGTGGGGACAGGGGTTGACTACACCTTC; cdr3_aa: CASTDVGTGVDYTF
d_call: .; clone_size: .; j_call: TRBJ1-5; v_call: TRBV29-1; cdr3_nt: TGCAGCGTGGCGTTGGGGGCAGCGAGTCAGCCCCAGCATTTT; cdr3_aa: CSVALGAASQPQHF
d_call: .; clone_size: .; j_call: TRBJ2-1; v_call: TRBV9; cdr3_nt: TGTGCCAGCAGCGTAGCTCCTAGCCATGAGCAGTTCTTC; cdr3_aa: CASSVAPSHEQFF
d_call: TRBD2; clone_size: .; j_call: TRBJ2-5; v_call: TRBV6-5; cdr3_nt: TGTGCCAGCAGTTTCAGCGGGGGGCTCGGGGAGACCCAGTACTTC; cdr3_aa: CASSFSGGLGETQYF
d_call: TRBD1; clone_size: .; j_call: TRBJ2-5; v_call: TRBV7-3; cdr3_nt: TGTGCCAGCAGCCCCGGGACAGGTGGTGGGGTGGAGACCCAGTACTTC; cdr3_aa: CASSPGTGGGVETQYF
d_call: .; clone_size: few; j_call: TRBJ1-1; v_call: TRBV4-3; cdr3_nt: TGCGCCAGCAGCCAAGGCTCGGTGGGCGCGAACACTGAAGCTTTCTTT; cdr3_aa: CASSQGSVGANTEAFF
d_call: TRBD1; clone_size: .; j_call: TRBJ1-2; v_call: TRBV29-1; cdr3_nt: TGCAGCGTAATACCGGGACAGGGGGCGCCGGGGTGTGGCTACACCTTC; cdr3_aa: CSVIPGQGAPGCGYTF
d_call: .; clone_size: .; j_call: TRBJ2-7; v_call: TRBV19; cdr3_nt: TGTGCCAGTAGTATACTGGACAGCTCCTACGAGCAGTACTTC; cdr3_aa: CASSILDSSYEQYF
d_call: TRBD1; clone_size: once; j_call: TRBJ1-1; v_call: TRBV5-4; cdr3_nt: TGTGCCAGCAGCAGGGGACAGGGGAACACTGAAGCTTTCTTT; cdr3_aa: CASSRGQGNTEAFF
d_call: .; clone_size: once; j_call: TRBJ1-3; v_call: TRBV7-8; cdr3_nt: TGTGCCAGCAGCTTAGACCAGAGAAGGGGTGCCGCCGGAAACACCATATATTTT; cdr3_aa: CASSLDQRRGAAGNTIYF
d_call: .; clone_size: .; j_call: TRBJ1-2; v_call: TRBV5-1; cdr3_nt: TGCGCCAGCAGCTTGCAACCGGGGGACTATGGCTACACCTTC; cdr3_aa: CASSLQPGDYGYTF
d_call: .; clone_size: .; j_call: TRBJ2-1; v_call: TRBV7-2; cdr3_nt: TGTGCCAGCACCCGGGGAGAGAATGAGCAGTTCTTC; cdr3_aa: CASTRGENEQFF
d_call: TRBD1; clone_size: .; j_call: TRBJ1-1; v_call: TRBV28; cdr3_nt: TGTGCCAGCACACGACAGGGGGGGCCGCTCGTGGCTTTCTTT; cdr3_aa: CASTRQGGPLVAFF
d_call: .; clone_size: .; j_call: TRBJ1-6; v_call: TRBV30; cdr3_nt: TGTGCCTGGAGCCTTGTCGCGGGGGTCGGTAATTCACCCCTCAACTTT; cdr3_aa: CAWSLVAGVGNSPLNF
d_call: TRBD1; clone_size: once; j_call: TRBJ2-7; v_call: TRBV6-5; cdr3_nt: TGTGCCAGCAGTTACAAAGGACAGGGCACCGAGCAGTACTTC; cdr3_aa: CASSYKGQGTEQYF
d_call: .; clone_size: .; j_call: TRBJ1-5; v_call: TRBV6-6; cdr3_nt: TGTGCCAGCAGTTCGACAGGCTTTAGGGATCAGCCCCAGCATTTT; cdr3_aa: CASSSTGFRDQPQHF
d_call: TRBD1; clone_size: .; j_call: TRBJ2-1; v_call: TRBV7-2; cdr3_nt: TGTGCCAGCAGCTTAGCGATGGGACAGGGATTTCATGAGCAGTTCTTC; cdr3_aa: CASSLAMGQGFHEQFF
d_call: .; clone_size: .; j_call: TRBJ2-1; v_call: TRBV5-1; cdr3_nt: TGCGCCAGCAGCTCCCGCGGGCAGGGGATAGCGACCTACAATGAGCAGTTCTTC; cdr3_aa: CASSSRGQGIATYNEQFF
d_call: TRBD1; clone_size: .; j_call: TRBJ2-7; v_call: TRBV4-1; cdr3_nt: TGCGCCAGCAGCCAAGGAGGGGGCCTCTACGAGCAGTACTTC; cdr3_aa: CASSQGGGLYEQYF
d_call: .; clone_size: .; j_call: TRBJ1-5; v_call: TRBV30; cdr3_nt: TGTGCCTGGAGTCCCCGGGCCCTGAGCGGTCAGCCCCAGCATTTT; cdr3_aa: CAWSPRALSGQPQHF
d_call: TRBD1; clone_size: .; j_call: TRBJ1-5; v_call: TRBV5-8; cdr3_nt: TGTGCCAGCAGCTTGGAGAGAGGAGGACAGGACCGACAGCCCCAGCATTTT; cdr3_aa: CASSLERGGQDRQPQHF
d_call: TRBD1; clone_size: .; j_call: TRBJ1-2; v_call: TRBV6-5; cdr3_nt: TGTGCCAGCAGTTACTCGAGGACAGGCGGCGGCTACACCTTC; cdr3_aa: CASSYSRTGGGYTF
d_call: .; clone_size: .; j_call: TRBJ1-4; v_call: TRBV4-2; cdr3_nt: TGTGCCAGCAGCCGAGTGGGCGCTGCAACTAATGAAAAACTGTTTTTT; cdr3_aa: CASSRVGAATNEKLFF
d_call: .; clone_size: .; j_call: TRBJ1-3; v_call: TRBV30; cdr3_nt: TGTGCCTGGACCGAGGACAGCGGGAGGCTAAACACCATATATTTT; cdr3_aa: CAWTEDSGRLNTIYF
d_call: TRBD2; clone_size: .; j_call: TRBJ2-5; v_call: TRBV4-3; cdr3_nt: TGCGCCAGCAGCCACTCTCCGGGGACTAGCGGGGGGGCGGGGACCCAGTACTTC; cdr3_aa: CASSHSPGTSGGAGTQYF